The 20 T cell receptor beta chains listed next were all sequenced from one sample in a study of glioma-infiltrating T cells. TCR alpha and beta CDR3 regions were amplified from RNA using iRepertoire nested multiplex PCR. MiXCR, applied by TCRdb to the multiplex PCR reads, yields one record per CDR3 protein. The data contain some 99,000 distinct CDR3 sequences, about 25% of them singletons. The sequencing sample was made of glioma tissue, nonneoplastic brain tissue, or PBMCs (not recorded which). All receptors derive from a human donor with low-grade glioma or glioblastoma, undergoing nonglioma brain surgery, or in good health (not recorded which).

The chain combines TRBV6-8 with TRBJ2-1; no firm D call. The CDR3 length is 14 residues. Germline V gene data show CDR1 as MNHGY and CDR2 as SAAAGT. The CDR3 protein is CVSNGLYSYNEQFF. CDR3 DNA sequence: TGTGTTAGCAATGGTCTCTACTCCTACAATGAGCAGTTCTTC.

The count of this clonotype is one. Since a much larger clone is just one base distant, this may be a read error. The chain recombines TRBV28 with TRBJ2-1, with 8 bases fitting TRBD2. CDR1 is MDHEN, CDR2 SYDVKM, per germline. After removal of 11 bases from V and 9 bases from J, the junction contained 12 bases not matched to a gene. The CDR3 covers 13 residues. In DNA, the CDR3 is TGTGCCGCTGGGACTAGGGGGAGGCGTGAGCAGTTCTTC. Protein sequence: CAAGTRGRREQFF. Full variable domain (missing parts from reference TRBV28 and TRBJ2-1): DVKVTQSSRYLVKRTGEKVFLECVQDMDHENMFWYRQDPGLGLRLIYFSYDVKMKEKGDIPEGYSVSREKKERFSLILESASTNQTSMYLCAAGTRGRREQFFGPGTRLTVL.

The chain links TRBV20-1 to TRBJ1-1; D not resolved. Germline CDR1 reads DFQATT; CDR2 reads SNEGSKA (reference sequence). The V end was cut by 5 bases, the J end by 5 bases, with 12 bases between. CDR3 length: 12 residues. CDR3 region: CSAPRTETEAFF. As DNA, the CDR3 is TGCAGTGCTCCAAGGACCGAAACTGAAGCTTTCTTT.

This clonotype has a count of ten or more. The chain links TRBV29-1 to TRBJ1-6, with D possibly matching TRBD1 (6 bases). This CDR3 is 13 amino acids long. The germline V gene encodes CDR1 SQVTM and CDR2 ANQGSEA. V lost 7 bases to trimming and J lost 7 bases, with 14 bases between them. The CDR3 DNA reads TGCAGCGCCCGGGACACGAGCAATTCACCCCTCCACTTT. It translates to CSARDTSNSPLHF.

This clonotype was seen ten or more times. This sequence joins TRBV12-3 or TRBV12-4 and TRBJ2-7, with a weak D call TRBD2 (7 bases). The CDR3 totals 15 residues. Between the trimmed V and J ends, which lost 3 bases and 1 base, there was a span of 13 bases. CDR3 region: CASSLGGGGSYEQYF. The CDR3 coding sequence is TGTGCCAGCAGTTTGGGGGGGGGCGGGTCCTACGAGCAGTACTTC.

This clonotype was recorded many times. The chain uses TRBV7-9 and TRBJ2-1; a possible D gene is TRBD1 (6 bases). Germline CDR1 and CDR2: SEHNR and FQNEAQ (reference sequence). Trimming cost V 5 bases and J 5 bases, with 16 bases left between them. This CDR3 has 15 residues. CDR3 nucleotides: TGTGCCAGCAGCCTATTCGGGACAAAGAACAATGAGCAGTTCTTC. Protein: CASSLFGTKNNEQFF. Filled out from reference TRBV7-9 and TRBJ2-1, the complete variable domain reads DTGVSQNPRHKITKRGQNVTFRCDPISEHNRLYWYRQTLGQGPEFLTYFQNEAQLEKSRLLSDRFSAERPKGSFSTLEIQRTEQGDSAMYLCASSLFGTKNNEQFFGPGTRLTVL.

This chain connects TRBV30 to TRBJ2-5; 9 bases fit TRBD1. Germline V gene sequence: CDR1 GTSNPN, CDR2 SVGIG (reference sequence). With 4 bases clipped from V and 5 bases from J, the junction kept 5 bases outside the gene matches. This CDR3 has 13 residues. CDR3 in amino acids: CAWNYRGLETQYF. The CDR3 DNA follows: TGTGCCTGGAATTACAGGGGGCTCGAGACCCAGTACTTC.

About this clonotype: A much larger clone differs by one base, so this may be a read error. The chain joins TRBV6-1 to TRBJ1-1; 7 bases align to TRBD1. CDR3 size: 14 residues. With V trimmed by 6 bases and J by 3 bases, 7 bases remained unmatched. Germline CDR1 is MNHNS and CDR2 is SASEGT. The CDR3 is CASRKTGTHTEAFF. The CDR3 DNA follows: TGTGCCAGCAGAAAGACAGGGACGCACACTGAAGCTTTCTTT.

This clonotype appeared a few times. The rearrangement links TRBV14 to TRBJ2-3, with TRBD2 matching over 8 bases. The CDR3 runs 13 residues. The V segment lost 3 bases and the J segment 6 bases; nucleotides outside the gene matches: 2. Germline CDR1 reads SGHDN; CDR2 reads FVKESK. CDR3 DNA sequence: TGTGCCAGCAGCCAGGGACTAGGGGATACGCAGTATTTT. As protein: CASSQGLGDTQYF.

Ten or more counts support this clonotype. This chain uses TRBV20-1 with TRBJ2-5; D is ambiguous. Germline CDR1 DFQATT, CDR2 SNEGSKA (reference sequence). CDR3 length equals 10 residues. The germline V and J ends were trimmed by 7 bases and 11 bases, with 14 bases remaining between them. The CDR3: CSVQPLEQYF. CDR3 nucleotide sequence: TGCAGTGTCCAGCCGCTAGAGCAGTACTTC.

The chain joins TRBV4-1 to TRBJ2-3; 8 positions match TRBD2. Germline assignment: CDR1 MGHRA and CDR2 YSYEKL. The V gene end was trimmed by 0 bases and the J gene end by 2 bases; junction bases not matched to a gene: 13. This CDR3 has 19 residues. CDR3: CASSQDYPASGRNTDTQYF. CDR3 bases: TGCGCCAGCAGCCAAGATTACCCGGCTAGCGGGCGAAACACAGATACGCAGTATTTT.

This clonotype has a count of ten or more. The chain carries TRBV5-1 and TRBJ2-7; the D gene is possibly TRBD2 (5 bases). The V end lost 4 bases, the J end lost 2 bases, and 13 bases lay between the germline ends. From germline, CDR1 is SGHRS and CDR2 YFSETQ. The CDR3 consists of 14 residues. CDR3 region: CASSNREFTYEQYF. In DNA form, the CDR3 reads TGCGCCAGCAGCAACCGGGAATTCACCTACGAGCAGTACTTC.

This clonotype was seen many times. This chain connects TRBV7-9 to TRBJ1-5, with unresolved D. The CDR3 spans 14 residues. V lost 5 bases, J lost 7 bases, and 15 bases lay in between. Germline V gene data show CDR1 as SEHNR and CDR2 as FQNEAQ (reference sequence). The CDR3 spells CASSHRGAVQPQHF. The CDR3 DNA reads as TGTGCCAGCAGCCACCGCGGAGCCGTACAGCCCCAGCATTTT.

This clonotype was seen a handful of times. The CDR3 DNA follows: TGTGCCAGCACCGACCAATCGGAAACTGAAGCTTTCTTT. It yields the protein CASTDQSETEAFF. This chain joins TRBV2 and TRBJ1-1; D is undetermined. The V end lost 7 bases, the J end lost 5 bases, and 14 bases lay between the germline ends. Germline assignment: CDR1 SNHLY and CDR2 FYNNEI. This CDR3 has 13 residues.

At least ten counts were recorded for this clonotype. The rearrangement uses TRBV4-2 and TRBJ2-5; TRBD2 might be the D (7 bases). Germline-derived CDR1 and CDR2 are LGHNA and YNFKEQ. V was trimmed by 0 bases and J by 4 bases, leaving 12 bases between them. CDR3 length: 15 residues. The DNA for the CDR3 is TGTGCCAGCAGCCAAGATCGGGGGGCGCGAGAGACCCAGTACTTC. This translates into CASSQDRGARETQYF.

With respect to this clonotype: This may come from a read error, since a much larger clone is one base off. The CDR3 here is CSGLGRTNTETFF. CDR3 bases: TGCAGCGGGTTAGGACGGACAAACACTGAAACTTTCTTT. This chain connects TRBV29-1 to TRBJ1-1; D perhaps matches TRBD1 (5 bases). The CDR3 sequence is 13 residues long. Germline V lookup: CDR1 SQVTM, CDR2 ANQGSEA.

This clonotype showed up many times. This chain links TRBV20-1 with TRBJ2-7; 9 bases align to TRBD1. This CDR3 is built from 14 residues. J lost 3 bases, V lost 2 bases, and 5 bases had no gene match. Per the germline V gene, CDR1 is DFQATT and CDR2 is SNEGSKA (reference sequence). The chain's CDR3 is CSARPWDRDYEQYF. CDR3 DNA sequence: TGCAGTGCTAGACCCTGGGACAGGGACTACGAGCAGTACTTC.

Of note for this clonotype: This could be a read error, since a much larger clone is one nucleotide away. The V and J genes are TRBV19 and TRBJ1-2; 7 nucleotides align to TRBD1. This CDR3 is 14 amino acids long. The germline V gene encodes CDR1 LNHDA and CDR2 SQIVND (reference sequence). As DNA, the CDR3 is TGTGCCAGTAGAATAGTTGGGACAGAAATTGGCTACACCTTC. Protein: CASRIVGTEIGYTF. The full variable domain, in which reference TRBV19 and TRBJ1-2 provide the parts outside the CDR3, is DGGITQSPKYLFRKEGQNVTLSCEQNLNHDAMYWYRQDPGQGLRLIYYSQIVNDFQKGDIAEGYSVSREKKESFPLTVTSAQKNPTAFYLCASRIVGTEIGYTFGSGTRLTVV.

In the case of this clonotype: A clone one base away is much larger, so this may be a read error. The chain recombines TRBV4-2 with TRBJ1-1; a possible D gene is TRBD1 (5 bases). Germline V gives CDR1 LGHNA, CDR2 YNFKEQ. The CDR3 runs to 16 residues. The CDR3 sequence is CASSPPQGGLNTKAFF. The CDR3 DNA is TGTGCCAGCAGTCCCCCCCAGGGAGGGCTTAACACTAAAGCTTTCTTT.

For this clonotype: This could be a read error, since a much larger clone is one nucleotide away. This chain links TRBV30 with TRBJ1-1, with 9 bases that match TRBD1. J lost 5 bases, V lost 5 bases, and 6 bases had no gene match. Germline CDR1 is GTSNPN and CDR2 is SVGIG (reference sequence). The CDR3 loop spans 13 amino acids. Here the CDR3 DNA reads TGTGCCTGGGGAAAGGACAGGGGAACTGAAGCTTTCTTT. This codes for CAWGKDRGTEAFF.